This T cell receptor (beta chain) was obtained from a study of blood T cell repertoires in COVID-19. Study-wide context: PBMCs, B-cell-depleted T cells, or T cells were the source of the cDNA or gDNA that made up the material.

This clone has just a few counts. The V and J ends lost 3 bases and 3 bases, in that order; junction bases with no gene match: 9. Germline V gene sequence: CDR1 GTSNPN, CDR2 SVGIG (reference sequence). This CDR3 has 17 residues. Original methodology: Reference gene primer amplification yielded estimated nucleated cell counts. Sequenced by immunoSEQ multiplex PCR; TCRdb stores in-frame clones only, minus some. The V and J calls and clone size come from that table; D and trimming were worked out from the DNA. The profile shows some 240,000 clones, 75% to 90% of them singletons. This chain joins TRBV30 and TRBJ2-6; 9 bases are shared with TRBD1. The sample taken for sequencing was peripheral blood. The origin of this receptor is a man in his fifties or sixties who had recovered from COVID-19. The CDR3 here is CAWRVPGTGSGANVLTF. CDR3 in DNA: TGTGCCTGGAGGGTTCCCGGGACAGGGAGTGGGGCCAACGTCCTGACTTTC.